This T cell receptor beta chain was sequenced in a study of control samples from healthy donors and cancer patients. Germline CDR1 reads KGHSH; CDR2 reads LQKENI. Trimming took 4 bases from V and 4 from J, leaving 13 bases between them. The CDR3 has 14 residues. Produced via immunoSEQ multiplex PCR; TCRdb's table is partial and in-frame only. The sample includes fewer than 90,000 clones, 90% to 95% seen only once; the top ten take 6.2%. Sample: blood. V usage is TRBV18 and J usage is TRBJ1-1, with D tentatively TRBD1 (6 bases). The source of this sequence is a woman between 40 and 50 years old in good health. CDR3 residues: CASSRGEGGTEAFF. The CDR3 bases are TGTGCCAGCTCACGCGGCGAGGGGGGCACTGAAGCTTTCTTT.